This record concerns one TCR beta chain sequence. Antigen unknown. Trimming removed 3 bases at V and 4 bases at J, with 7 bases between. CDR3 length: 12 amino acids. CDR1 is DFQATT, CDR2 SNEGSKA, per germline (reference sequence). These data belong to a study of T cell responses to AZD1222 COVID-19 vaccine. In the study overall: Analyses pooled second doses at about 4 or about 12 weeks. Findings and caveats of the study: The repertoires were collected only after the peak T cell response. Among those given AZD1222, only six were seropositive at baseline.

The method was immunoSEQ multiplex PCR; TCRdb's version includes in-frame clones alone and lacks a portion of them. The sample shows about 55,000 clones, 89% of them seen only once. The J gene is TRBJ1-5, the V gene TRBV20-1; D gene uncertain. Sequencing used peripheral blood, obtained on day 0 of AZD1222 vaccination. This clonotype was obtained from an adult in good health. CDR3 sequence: CSASIPNQPQHF. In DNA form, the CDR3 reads TGCAGTGCTAGTATACCAAATCAGCCCCAGCATTTT.